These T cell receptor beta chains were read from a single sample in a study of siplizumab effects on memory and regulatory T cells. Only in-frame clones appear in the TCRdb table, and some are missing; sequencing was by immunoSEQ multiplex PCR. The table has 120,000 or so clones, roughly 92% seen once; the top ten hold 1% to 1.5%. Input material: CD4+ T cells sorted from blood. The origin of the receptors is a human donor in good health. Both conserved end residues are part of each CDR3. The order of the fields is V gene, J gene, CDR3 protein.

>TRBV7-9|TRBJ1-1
CASRISARNTEAFF
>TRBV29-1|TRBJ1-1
CSVRNPGQNTEAFF
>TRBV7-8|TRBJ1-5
CASSLDRSSSQPQHF
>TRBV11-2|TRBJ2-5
CASSFGDRETQYF
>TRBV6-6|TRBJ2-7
CASARAGDSYEQYF
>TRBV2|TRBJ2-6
CASQEGAGMAVSGANVLTF
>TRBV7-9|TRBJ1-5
CASSLSPGARNQPQHF
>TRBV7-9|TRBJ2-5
CASSLVSPQGETQYF
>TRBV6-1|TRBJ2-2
CASRPSGARTGELFF
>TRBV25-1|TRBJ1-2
CASSEALGGKYYGYTF
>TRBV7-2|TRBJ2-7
CASSKVQVISYEQYF
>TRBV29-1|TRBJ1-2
CSVTDRGPSGYTF
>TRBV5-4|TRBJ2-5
CASSQGLAGGQETQYF
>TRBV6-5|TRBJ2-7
CASSTPGLAVSYF